One and the same sample provided the 8 T cell receptor beta chains below, sequenced in a study of cytomegalovirus exposure and HLA in healthy donors. Use of 60 Vbeta and 13 Jbeta primers characterized the PCR. Clones were read by immunoSEQ multiplex PCR, and TCRdb kept only the in-frame ones, dropping some. The repertoire includes around 110,000 clones, about 80% of them detected once, and 2.5% to 3% sits in the top ten. The specimen sequenced was PBMCs. All receptors derive from a woman aged 18-35 years in good health and CMV-seropositive.

The V and J genes are TRBV9 and TRBJ2-5, with D tentatively TRBD1 (7 bases). The DNA end lines up better with TRBJ2-7; the J call may be wrong. Germline V lookup: CDR1 SGDLS, CDR2 YYNGEE. CDR3 length: 14 amino acids. This CDR3 reads CASSGGDRAYEQYF. The CDR3 DNA reads as TGTGCCAGCAGCGGGGGGGACAGAGCCTACGAGCAGTACTTC.

The chain joins TRBV9 to TRBJ1-4; the D gene is possibly TRBD1 (6 bases). V was pared by 3 bases and J by 3 bases, with 12 bases between. CDR1 is SGDLS, CDR2 YYNGEE, per germline. This CDR3 region has 15 residues. The CDR3 DNA follows: TGTGCCAGCAGCGGAACCGGGACACCTAATGAAAAACTGTTTTTT. Residues: CASSGTGTPNEKLFF.

This chain uses TRBV6-5 with TRBJ1-2; TRBD1 matches 10 bases. CDR3 length: 14 amino acids. Germline V gives CDR1 MNHEY, CDR2 SVGAGI. J lost 7 bases, V lost 8 bases, and 10 bases had no gene match. The CDR3 DNA reads as TGTGCCAGCGGGGACAGGGGATCACTAAGTGGCTACACCTTC. It yields the protein CASGDRGSLSGYTF.

As concerns this clone: An end of the junction does not agree with germline; a read error may underlie this. The V and J genes are TRBV15 and TRBJ1-1; D remains ambiguous. Germline CDR1 LNHNV, CDR2 YYDKDF (reference sequence). The CDR3 has 15 amino acids. CDR3 protein: CATNRRISGNTEAFF. In DNA, the CDR3 is TGTGCCACCAACAGACGAATCTCAGGGAACACTGAAGCTTTCTTT. Combining the CDR3 with reference TRBV15 and TRBJ1-1 gives the whole variable domain DAMVIQNPRYQVTQFGKPVTLSCSQTLNHNVMYWYQQKSSQAPKLLFHYYDKDFNNEADTPDNFQSRRPNTSFCFLDIRSPGLGDTAMYLCATNRRISGNTEAFFGQGTRLTVV.

This sequence joins TRBV10-2 and TRBJ1-1; D remains ambiguous. The CDR3 loop spans 12 amino acids. Germline-derived CDR1 and CDR2 are WSHSY and SAAADI. V lost 6 bases, J lost 6 bases, and 11 bases lay in between. The DNA of the CDR3 is TGCGCCAGCAGGGCTGATCCCGCTGAAGCTTTCTTT. Protein product: CASRADPAEAFF.

V is TRBV27 and J is TRBJ2-6; D perhaps matches TRBD2 (6 bases). V lost 8 bases and J lost 2, with 7 bases in between. CDR1 is MNHEY and CDR2 is SMNVEV in the germline V gene (reference sequence). The CDR3 totals 13 residues. CDR3 in amino acids: CASREPGANVLTF. The CDR3 region has the DNA TGTGCCAGCCGGGAGCCTGGGGCCAACGTCCTGACTTTC. Together with reference TRBV27 and TRBJ2-6, the CDR3 gives the full variable domain: EAQVTQNPRYLITVTGKKLTVTCSQNMNHEYMSWYRQDPGLGLRQIYYSMNVEVTDKGDVPEGYKVSRKEKRNFPLILESPSPNQTSLYFCASREPGANVLTFGAGSRLTVL.

The chain couples TRBV27 to TRBJ2-3; a possible D gene is TRBD2 (6 bases). CDR1 is MNHEY, CDR2 SMNVEV, per germline (reference sequence). V lost 1 base and J lost 1, with 12 bases in between. The CDR3 covers 16 residues. As DNA, the CDR3 is TGTGCCAGCAGTTTATTGGGTGCTAGCGGCACAGATACGCAGTATTTT. This sequence encodes CASSLLGASGTDTQYF.

The J gene is TRBJ2-5, the V gene TRBV7-9; TRBD2 might be the D (6 bases). Germline loops: CDR1 SEHNR, CDR2 FQNEAQ (reference sequence). Between the trimmed V and J ends, which lost 2 bases and 3 bases, there was a span of 16 bases. The CDR3 spans 16 residues. The CDR3 loop is CASSLTAGGAEETQYF. CDR3 DNA sequence: TGTGCCAGCAGCTTAACCGCCGGGGGAGCGGAAGAGACCCAGTACTTC.